This is a list of T cell receptor beta chains from one sample in a study of control samples from healthy donors and cancer patients. Produced via immunoSEQ multiplex PCR; TCRdb's table is partial and in-frame only. This table holds some 140,000 clones, roughly 91% found once. Sequencing input: PBMCs. The source of these receptors is a man between 50 and 59 years old with head and neck cancer. The CDR3 runs from the conserved cysteine through the conserved F or W. The order of the fields is clone size, D gene, J gene, V gene, CDR3 DNA, CDR3 protein. D genes are given only for firm matches. Expanded clones get a size class; other rows say once, few or many, or leave the size out.

clone_size: NA
d_call: NA
j_call: TRBJ2-5
v_call: TRBV28
cdr3_nt: TGTGCCAGCACCACGACTGCTCCGCGGACCCAGTACTTC
cdr3_aa: CASTTTAPRTQYF

clone_size: NA
d_call: NA
j_call: TRBJ2-1
v_call: TRBV27
cdr3_nt: TGTGCCAGCAGGGAACCGAACAATGAGCAGTTCTTC
cdr3_aa: CASREPNNEQFF

clone_size: NA
d_call: TRBD1
j_call: TRBJ1-1
v_call: TRBV9
cdr3_nt: TGTGCCAGCAGCCGGTCCGGGACAGGGGGAATTAACACTGAAGCTTTCTTT
cdr3_aa: CASSRSGTGGINTEAFF

clone_size: NA
d_call: NA
j_call: TRBJ2-3
v_call: TRBV19
cdr3_nt: TGTGCCAGTAATCGGGGGGCGACAGATACGCAGTATTTT
cdr3_aa: CASNRGATDTQYF

clone_size: once
d_call: TRBD1
j_call: TRBJ2-1
v_call: TRBV28
cdr3_nt: TGTGCCAGCCTGCGGGGGGACAGGGGAGCCGAGCAGTTCTTC
cdr3_aa: CASLRGDRGAEQFF

clone_size: once
d_call: TRBD2
j_call: TRBJ2-4
v_call: TRBV4-2
cdr3_nt: TGTGCCAGCAGCCAAGTGGTTAGCGGGGGGACGAACATTCAGTACTTC
cdr3_aa: CASSQVVSGGTNIQYF

clone_size: NA
d_call: NA
j_call: TRBJ2-7
v_call: TRBV29-1
cdr3_nt: TGCAGCGTTGAAGATCAGATGGAATCGGAGCAGTACTTC
cdr3_aa: CSVEDQMESEQYF

clone_size: NA
d_call: NA
j_call: TRBJ2-5
v_call: TRBV10-2
cdr3_nt: TGCGCCAGCAGTGAGTCGAGATGGGACAAATCCAAGGAGACCCAGTACTTC
cdr3_aa: CASSESRWDKSKETQYF

clone_size: NA
d_call: NA
j_call: TRBJ2-5
v_call: TRBV4-2
cdr3_nt: TGTGCCAGCAGCCAAGATATCGCTACGTCTGAGACCCAGTACTTC
cdr3_aa: CASSQDIATSETQYF

clone_size: NA
d_call: NA
j_call: TRBJ2-5
v_call: TRBV6-2/TRBV6-3
cdr3_nt: TGTGCCAGCAGTTACTCGATTAGGCAGGGGGAGACCCAGTACTTC
cdr3_aa: CASSYSIRQGETQYF

clone_size: NA
d_call: NA
j_call: TRBJ2-7
v_call: TRBV19
cdr3_nt: TGTGCCAGTAGTATAGGAAGTCGGGGGCTGGGAGAGCAGTACTTC
cdr3_aa: CASSIGSRGLGEQYF

clone_size: NA
d_call: NA
j_call: TRBJ1-4
v_call: TRBV14
cdr3_nt: TGTGCCAGCAGGCCGACAGGAACTAATGAAAAACTGTTTTTT
cdr3_aa: CASRPTGTNEKLFF

clone_size: NA
d_call: NA
j_call: TRBJ2-7
v_call: TRBV28
cdr3_nt: TGTGCCAGCAGTTTCCCCCAGGGGTCTTCCTACGAGCAGTACTTC
cdr3_aa: CASSFPQGSSYEQYF

clone_size: NA
d_call: NA
j_call: TRBJ2-2
v_call: TRBV3-1/TRBV3-2
cdr3_nt: TGTGCCAGCAGCCAGCACTTGACCGGGGAGCTGTTTTTT
cdr3_aa: CASSQHLTGELFF

clone_size: NA
d_call: TRBD2
j_call: TRBJ2-7
v_call: TRBV11-2
cdr3_nt: TGTGCCAGCAGCCCCGGACTAGCGGGGGGGAGGGGTGCCGAGCAGTACTTC
cdr3_aa: CASSPGLAGGRGAEQYF

clone_size: NA
d_call: NA
j_call: TRBJ1-5
v_call: TRBV20-1
cdr3_nt: TGCAGTGCTAGTCCCCTGGGCACCCCCGTCGGCAATCAGCCCCAGCATTTT
cdr3_aa: CSASPLGTPVGNQPQHF

clone_size: NA
d_call: TRBD1
j_call: TRBJ2-5
v_call: TRBV5-4
cdr3_nt: TGTGCCAGCAGCTTGGGGCAGGGGGCGGGGAAGACCCAGTACTTC
cdr3_aa: CASSLGQGAGKTQYF

clone_size: few
d_call: NA
j_call: TRBJ2-1
v_call: TRBV15
cdr3_nt: TGTGCCACCACCTTTCCGGGGGAACAAGCTGAGCAGTTCTTC
cdr3_aa: CATTFPGEQAEQFF

clone_size: NA
d_call: TRBD2
j_call: TRBJ2-1
v_call: TRBV2
cdr3_nt: TGTGCCAGACGATCGGCGGGAGAGCGCGGTGAGCAGTTCTTC
cdr3_aa: CARRSAGERGEQFF

clone_size: NA
d_call: NA
j_call: TRBJ1-6
v_call: TRBV27
cdr3_nt: TGTGCCAGCAGTCCCCTCTCGACAGGCCTCGGGTCACCCCTCCACTTT
cdr3_aa: CASSPLSTGLGSPLHF

clone_size: medium-sized
d_call: NA
j_call: TRBJ1-1
v_call: TRBV12-3/TRBV12-4
cdr3_nt: TGTGCCAGCAGTGACAGAACTGAAGCTTTCTTT
cdr3_aa: CASSDRTEAFF

clone_size: once
d_call: NA
j_call: TRBJ2-7
v_call: TRBV6-5
cdr3_nt: TGTGCCAGCAGACGTACCGGGACCTCCTACGAGCAGTACTTC
cdr3_aa: CASRRTGTSYEQYF

clone_size: NA
d_call: NA
j_call: TRBJ2-3
v_call: TRBV5-1
cdr3_nt: TGCGCCAGCAGCTCCCGCCTCACAGCAATCACAGATACGCAGTATTTT
cdr3_aa: CASSSRLTAITDTQYF

clone_size: few
d_call: NA
j_call: TRBJ1-2
v_call: TRBV29-1
cdr3_nt: TGCAGCGTTGATAAAGGGACTTCCAACTATGGCTACACCTTC
cdr3_aa: CSVDKGTSNYGYTF

clone_size: once
d_call: NA
j_call: TRBJ1-4
v_call: TRBV19
cdr3_nt: TGTGCCAGTACCCTTCTACACGGGGTAGAAAAACTGTTTTTT
cdr3_aa: CASTLLHGVEKLFF

clone_size: NA
d_call: NA
j_call: TRBJ2-3
v_call: TRBV18
cdr3_nt: TGTGCCAGCTCACCATCAGGGTTCCCCACAGATACGCAGTATTTT
cdr3_aa: CASSPSGFPTDTQYF

clone_size: NA
d_call: NA
j_call: TRBJ2-5
v_call: TRBV28
cdr3_nt: TGTGCCAGCAGTTCTATGACGGGGGTGGAGACCCAGTACTTC
cdr3_aa: CASSSMTGVETQYF

clone_size: NA
d_call: NA
j_call: TRBJ1-5
v_call: TRBV19
cdr3_nt: TGTGCCAGTAGTATAACCAGGGGATATAGCAATCAGCCCCAGCATTTT
cdr3_aa: CASSITRGYSNQPQHF